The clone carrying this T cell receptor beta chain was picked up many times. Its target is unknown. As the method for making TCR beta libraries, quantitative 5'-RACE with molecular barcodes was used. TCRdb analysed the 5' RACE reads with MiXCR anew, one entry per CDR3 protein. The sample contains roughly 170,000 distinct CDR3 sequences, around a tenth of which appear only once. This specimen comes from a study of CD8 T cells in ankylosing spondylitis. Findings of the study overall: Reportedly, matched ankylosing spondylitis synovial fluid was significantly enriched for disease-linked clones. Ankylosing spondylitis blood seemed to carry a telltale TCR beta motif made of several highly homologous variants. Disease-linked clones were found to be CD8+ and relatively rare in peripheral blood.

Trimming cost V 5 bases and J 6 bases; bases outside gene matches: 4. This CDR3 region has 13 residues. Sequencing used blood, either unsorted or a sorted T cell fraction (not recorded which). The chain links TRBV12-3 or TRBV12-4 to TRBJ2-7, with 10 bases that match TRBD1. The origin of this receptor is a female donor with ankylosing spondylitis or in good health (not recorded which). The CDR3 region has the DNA TGTGCCAGCAGTGGGACAGGGGTTCGCGAGCAGTACTTC. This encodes CASSGTGVREQYF.